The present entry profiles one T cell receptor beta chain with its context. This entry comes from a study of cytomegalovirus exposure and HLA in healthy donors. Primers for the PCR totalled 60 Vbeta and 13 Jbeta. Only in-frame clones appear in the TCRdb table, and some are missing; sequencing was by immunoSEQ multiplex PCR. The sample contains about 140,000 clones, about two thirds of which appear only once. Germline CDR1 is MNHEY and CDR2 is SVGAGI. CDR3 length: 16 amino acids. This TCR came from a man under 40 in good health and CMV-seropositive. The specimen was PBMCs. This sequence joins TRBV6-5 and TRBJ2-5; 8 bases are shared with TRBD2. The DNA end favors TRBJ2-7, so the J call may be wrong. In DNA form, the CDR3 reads TGTGCCAGCAGTTACGACCTAGCGGGTAGCTCCTACGAGCAGTACTTC. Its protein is CASSYDLAGSSYEQYF.